The rows below give T cell receptor beta chains drawn from one sample of a study of OX40 agonist ivuxolimab in advanced cancers. Generated by immunoSEQ multiplex PCR, the TCRdb table keeps only in-frame clones and is missing some. This table has approximately 67,000 clones, about nine tenths appearing once. The sample consisted of CD4+ or CD8+ T cells sorted from blood, taken in a trial of the OX40 agonist ivuxolimab. The source of these receptors is an adult with an advanced solid tumor such as melanoma, head and neck, liver or kidney cancer. Both conserved end residues are part of each CDR3. A D gene is named only where the DNA matches it firmly. Not all rows give a size; the values are once, few, many and, for expanded clones, a class.

cdr3_nt cdr3_aa v_call d_call cdr3_length clone_size j_call
TGTGCCAGTAGTATTATCCCCCAACTGGGCCTAAGCTCCTACAATGAGCAGTTCTTC CASSIIPQLGLSSYNEQFF TRBV19 . 19 . TRBJ2-1
TGTGCCAGCACTCCTCCCCGGACAGGGATTACGGATCAGCCCCAGCATTTT CASTPPRTGITDQPQHF TRBV11-2 TRBD1 17 . TRBJ1-5
TGTGCCTGGAGTGTACCCCCGACAGGGTTGGACGAGCAGTACTTC CAWSVPPTGLDEQYF TRBV30 TRBD1 15 . TRBJ2-7
TGTGCCAGCAGTTTCTCTGGAACGGGCAATCAGCCCCAGCATTTT CASSFSGTGNQPQHF TRBV6-5 . 15 . TRBJ1-5
TGTGCCAGCAGTTACGGGGGGCCGGGGACTGAAGCTTTCTTT CASSYGGPGTEAFF TRBV6-5 . 14 . TRBJ1-1
TGCGCCAGCAGCCAAGAGACGACAGCTATCAATCAGCCCCAGCATTTT CASSQETTAINQPQHF TRBV4-1 . 16 few TRBJ1-5
TGTGCCATCAGTGAGCACCAGGTTGAAAACACCATATATTTT CAISEHQVENTIYF TRBV10-3 . 14 . TRBJ1-3
TGTGCCAGCAGCGTAGAGGGACAGGGAACCTACGAGCAGTACTTC CASSVEGQGTYEQYF TRBV9 TRBD1 15 . TRBJ2-7
TGTGCCAGTAGTATAGACCATTTGGACGCGGTGAGCTCCTATAATTCACCCCTCCACTTT CASSIDHLDAVSSYNSPLHF TRBV19 . 20 . TRBJ1-6
TGTGCCAGCAGTTTATGCATAATGGGAAGGGAGACCCAGTACTTC CASSLCIMGRETQYF TRBV28 . 15 . TRBJ2-5
TGTGCCAGCAGCTCATACATGACCTCGGCTTTCTTT CASSSYMTSAFF TRBV7-2 . 12 . TRBJ1-1
TGTGCCAGCACAGGCGGGAGAGTCAACGAGCAGTACTTC CASTGGRVNEQYF TRBV27 TRBD2 13 . TRBJ2-7
TGTGCCATCAGTGATGAGGGCAGCCCCCAAGAGACCCAGTACTTC CAISDEGSPQETQYF TRBV10-3 . 15 . TRBJ2-5
TGTGCCAGCAGTTTTGGGACAGGGGGAGAGACCCAGTACTTC CASSFGTGGETQYF TRBV27 TRBD1 14 . TRBJ2-5
TGTGCCAGCAGTCTGCTTCCCTCGAGCGCAGATACGCAGTATTTT CASSLLPSSADTQYF TRBV7-3 . 15 . TRBJ2-3
TGTGCCTGGACGGACGGAAGCTCCTACGAGCAGTACTTC CAWTDGSSYEQYF TRBV30 . 13 . TRBJ2-7
TGTGCCAGCATGCGCCCGGGACAACTTAATGAAAAACTGTTTTTT CASMRPGQLNEKLFF TRBV2 . 15 . TRBJ1-4
TGTGCCAGCAGCCCCCTCGCGGGGGAGCAGTACTTC CASSPLAGEQYF TRBV7-9 . 12 . TRBJ2-7
TGTGCCAGCATCCTAACCGGGACTAGCGGGTACAATGAGCAGTTCTTC CASILTGTSGYNEQFF TRBV28 TRBD2 16 . TRBJ2-1
TGTGCCATCAGTGGGGGGGGCGCGGACACTGAAGCTTTCTTT CAISGGGADTEAFF TRBV6-5 . 14 . TRBJ1-1
TGTGCCAGTAGTCCAGTACGGAACACTGAAGCTTTCTTT CASSPVRNTEAFF TRBV19 . 13 . TRBJ1-1
TGTGCCAGCAGCGCATCTAGCGGGGGGGCCTACAATGAGCAGTTCTTC CASSASSGGAYNEQFF TRBV9 TRBD2 16 . TRBJ2-1
TGTGCCAGCAGCCCCAGGGGAGAGACCCAGTACTTC CASSPRGETQYF TRBV7-6 . 12 . TRBJ2-5
TGCGCCAGCAGTGAGATGGGGGCTCTTGCTAGCTATGGCTACACCTTC CASSEMGALASYGYTF TRBV10-2 . 16 . TRBJ1-2
TGTGCCAGCTCCGGGACACCCTACAATGAGCAGTTCTTC CASSGTPYNEQFF TRBV2 . 13 . TRBJ2-1
TGCGCCAGCAGCCCGGGACTAGCGGGAGGTGGTGGGCAGTACTTC CASSPGLAGGGGQYF TRBV4-3 TRBD2 15 . TRBJ2-7
TGTGCCAGTACCCCTTTCGACAACAGGGAAAACTACAATGAGCAGTTCTTC CASTPFDNRENYNEQFF TRBV19 . 17 . TRBJ2-1
TGTGCCAGCAGCGCCCTCGGGGTTGGGAACACTGAAGCTTTCTTT CASSALGVGNTEAFF TRBV9 . 15 . TRBJ1-1
TGTGCCAGCAGCTTATTCCCGCTGACTAGCGGGAATACCGGGGAGCTGTTTTTT CASSLFPLTSGNTGELFF TRBV5-4 TRBD2 18 . TRBJ2-2